Following are 9 T cell receptor beta chains from one sample sequenced in a study of identical twins (dated by TCRdb to the mid-2010s). The library relied on 5' RACE. Sequencing relied on an Illumina HiSeq 2000. Using fastp at Q25 and MiXCR, TCRdb reprocessed the public reads and kept productive beta chains. Here each entry gathers all rows of one CDR3 protein and keeps the most common genes and DNA. This sample lists about 430,000 distinct CDR3 sequences; around a sixth were detected once. Approximately 12% of the sample goes to the ten largest clones. Sequences were obtained from naive T cells sorted from blood. The sample's cell subset or site, from its label and the paper: cells isolated with a human naive T-cell isolation kit. The receptors stem from a man between 45 and 60 years old in good health.

The rearrangement uses TRBV20-1 and TRBJ2-1, with TRBD2 identical over 9 bases. CDR1 DFQATT and CDR2 SNEGSKA come from the germline V gene (reference sequence). CDR3 length equals 13 residues. Germline trimming cut 7 bases from V and 7 bases from J; bases unmatched to any gene: 8. The CDR3 region is CSVAGGLGNEQFF. In DNA, the CDR3 is TGCAGTGTCGCGGGGGGGTTAGGAAATGAGCAGTTCTTC.

This clonotype was seen a handful of times. CDR3 bases: TGCAGTGCTAGAGGTTTCGGGGGGCGGGGGGACACAGATACGCAGTATTTT. Its translation is CSARGFGGRGDTDTQYF. V usage is TRBV20-1 and J usage is TRBJ2-3; 8 bases fit TRBD2. The V gene's germline CDR1 is DFQATT and CDR2 SNEGSKA (reference sequence). V was clipped by 1 base and J by 2 bases; unmatched bases: 11. This CDR3 is 17 amino acids long.

This clonotype was recorded many times. J is TRBJ2-7 and V is TRBV29-1; no clear D. CDR3 size: 11 residues. Trimming removed 2 bases at V and 6 bases at J, with 8 bases between. Germline lookup yields CDR1 SQVTM and CDR2 ANQGSEA. The CDR3 protein is CSVETVGEQYF. In nucleotides, the CDR3 is TGCAGCGTTGAAACGGTTGGCGAGCAGTACTTC.

This clonotype has a count of ten or more. This chain connects TRBV6-7 to TRBJ2-1; 9 bases fit TRBD1. TRBV6-7 is designated an ORF whose function remains uncertain. Trimming cost V 0 bases and J 6 bases; bases outside gene matches: 6. The CDR3 sequence is 16 residues long. CDR3 sequence: CASSYSSDRGPNEQFF. The CDR3 coding sequence is TGTGCCAGCAGTTACTCATCGGACAGGGGACCCAATGAGCAGTTCTTC.

V is TRBV7-2 and J is TRBJ2-3, with 9 bases lining up with TRBD2. This CDR3 contains 17 residues. The germline V gene encodes CDR1 SGHTA and CDR2 FQGNSA. V lost 0 bases, J lost 1 base, and 5 bases stayed unmatched. Here the CDR3 reads CASSLAQAGGGTDTQYF. CDR3 nucleotide sequence: TGTGCCAGCAGCTTAGCGCAGGCGGGGGGGGGCACAGATACGCAGTATTTT.

V usage is TRBV11-1 and J usage is TRBJ2-1, with D possibly TRBD1 on 5 matching bases. The germline gives CDR1 SGHAT, CDR2 FQDESV (reference sequence). The CDR3 is 13 amino acids. V was cut by 5 bases and J by 10 bases, with 15 bases left in between. The CDR3 bases are TGTGCCAGCAGCCCCCACCCGACAGAGGAGCAGTTCTTC. Encoded protein: CASSPHPTEEQFF.

This clonotype occurred many times. V usage is TRBV11-2 and J usage is TRBJ2-2; TRBD1 is a possible D gene (6 bases). The CDR3 spans 20 residues. Looked up from germline, CDR1 is SGHAT and CDR2 is FQNNGV. V was pared by 3 bases and J by 0 bases, with 23 bases between. The CDR3 DNA reads TGTGCCAGCAGCTTTTACGGGACACTGACCCAACCAACGAACACCGGGGAGCTGTTTTTT. Encoded protein: CASSFYGTLTQPTNTGELFF.

Many counts were recorded for this clonotype. The chain uses TRBV12-3 or TRBV12-4 and TRBJ2-7; weak D call: TRBD1 (6 bases). V gave up 5 bases and J gave up 6 bases, with 14 bases separating them. The CDR3 covers 13 residues. CDR3 coding DNA: TGTGCCAGCAGTCCCGGGACAACGGTCGAGCAGTACTTC. Amino acids: CASSPGTTVEQYF.

In this sample, this clonotype turned up many times. The chain recombines TRBV5-1 with TRBJ1-4; 7 bases map to TRBD1. V lost 0 bases to trimming and J lost 5 bases; unmatched junction nucleotides: 4. Germline loops: CDR1 SGHRS, CDR2 YFSETQ. The CDR3 consists of 15 residues. The CDR3 bases are TGCGCCAGCAGCTTGGAGGGGACAGAGAATGAAAAACTGTTTTTT. This codes for CASSLEGTENEKLFF.